A single sample is the source of the 27 T cell receptor beta chains below, sequenced in a study of blood T cell repertoires in COVID-19. Profiled with immunoSEQ multiplex PCR; TCRdb holds only in-frame clones, not every one. The sample has 95,000 to 150,000 clones, around 77% seen once. The sequencing sample was made of peripheral blood. The receptors were gathered from a man between 60 and 75 years old with active or convalescent COVID-19.

V gene TRBV10-3 combines with J gene TRBJ2-4; 13 nucleotides align to TRBD2. After removal of 4 bases from V and 0 bases from J, the junction contained 0 bases not matched to a gene. This CDR3 comprises 16 residues. The germline gives CDR1 ENHRY, CDR2 SYGVKD. The CDR3 sequence is CAISGLAGGAKNIQYF. CDR3 nucleotide sequence: TGTGCCATCAGTGGACTAGCGGGAGGAGCCAAAAACATTCAGTACTTC.

This rearrangement joins TRBV7-9 to TRBJ2-2; 8 positions agree with TRBD2. J was trimmed by 0 bases and V by 5 bases; bases with no gene match: 5. The CDR3 is 16 amino acids. Per the germline V gene, CDR1 is SEHNR and CDR2 is FQNEAQ (reference sequence). The CDR3 coding sequence is TGTGCCAGCAGCCCTCAGACTAGCGCGAACACCGGGGAGCTGTTTTTT. Protein: CASSPQTSANTGELFF.

The chain recombines TRBV7-9 with TRBJ1-2; no reliable D call. The length of the CDR3 is 14 residues. The germline V and J ends were trimmed by 1 base and 1 base, with 7 bases remaining between them. Germline CDR1 SEHNR, CDR2 FQNEAQ (reference sequence). CDR3 bases: TGTGCCAGCAGCTTAGACGGGGATAACTATGGCTACACCTTC. This gives the protein CASSLDGDNYGYTF.

This chain joins TRBV5-4 and TRBJ2-5, with D unresolved. The V end was cut by 4 bases, the J end by 5 bases, with 12 bases between. The CDR3 runs to 13 residues. Germline-derived CDR1 and CDR2 are SGHNT and YYREEE (reference sequence). CDR3 residues: CASSRGGDETQYF. DNA for the CDR3: TGTGCCAGCAGCCGAGGCGGAGACGAGACCCAGTACTTC.

The chain carries TRBV2 and TRBJ1-2; D uncertain. Trimming pared 4 bases from V and 2 bases from J, leaving 5 bases between. In germline, CDR1 is SNHLY, CDR2 FYNNEI. The CDR3 consists of 12 residues. The CDR3 DNA sequence: TGTGCCAGCAGTGGGAGGAACTATGGCTACACCTTC. Amino acid sequence: CASSGRNYGYTF.

The CDR3 reads CASSSQGNTIYF. The CDR3 nucleotides read TGTGCCAGCAGCTCTCAGGGGAACACCATATATTTT. V gene TRBV11-2 combines with J gene TRBJ1-3; D possibly corresponds to TRBD1 (6 bases). CDR1 is SGHAT and CDR2 is FQNNGV in the germline V gene. CDR3 size: 12 residues. V lost 4 bases to trimming and J lost 7 bases, with 8 bases between them.

This clone was found once. The V gene is TRBV7-2, the J gene TRBJ2-7; weak D call: TRBD2 (5 bases). Germline assignment: CDR1 SGHTA and CDR2 FQGNSA. Trimming stripped 1 base from V and 2 bases from J, with 12 bases between. The CDR3 covers 15 residues. In DNA, the CDR3 is TGTGCCAGCAGCTTAGTCCCTCGGGGTCCCTACGAGCAGTACTTC. Amino acids: CASSLVPRGPYEQYF.

The V gene is TRBV6-5, the J gene TRBJ1-6; D gene uncertain. V lost 6 bases and J lost 10, with 19 bases in between. The CDR3 runs to 15 residues. Germline loops: CDR1 MNHEY, CDR2 SVGAGI. The CDR3 DNA follows: TGTGCCAGCAGGACCGGCGGGATCCGGGAATCACCCCTCCACTTT. Its protein is CASRTGGIRESPLHF.

V is TRBV27 and J is TRBJ1-6; 8 bases agree with TRBD1. Germline CDR1 and CDR2: MNHEY and SMNVEV (reference sequence). CDR3 size: 18 residues. Losses at the gene ends were 6 bases for V and 3 bases for J; bases not matched to a gene: 13. As DNA, the CDR3 is TGTGCCAGCAGCTCGGGGGTCAGGGGGCTGGGCTATAATTCACCCCTCCACTTT. This encodes CASSSGVRGLGYNSPLHF.

This clone turned up a few times. The chain employs TRBV25-1 and TRBJ1-5; D unresolved. Germline CDR1 reads MGHDK; CDR2 reads SYGVNS. Between the trimmed V and J ends, which lost 4 bases and 2 bases, there was a span of 6 bases. This CDR3 has 13 amino acids. Here the CDR3 reads CASSGPGNQPQHF. CDR3 sequence (DNA): TGTGCCAGCAGTGGGCCAGGCAATCAGCCCCAGCATTTT.

Points on this clone: Germline is not matched at one junction end, which may reflect a read error. CDR3 DNA: TGTGCCAGCAGTCCTGACAGGTGGCGGTTCCGTTTT. Translation: CASSPDRWRFRF. The J gene is TRBJ1-1, the V gene TRBV2; perhaps TRBD1 as D (6 bases). The V gene's germline CDR1 is SNHLY and CDR2 FYNNEI. The CDR3 is made up of 12 amino acids.

This clone showed up just once. This chain joins TRBV27 and TRBJ1-5; 10 positions match TRBD1. The CDR3 has 14 residues. CDR1 is MNHEY, CDR2 SMNVEV, per germline (reference sequence). J was trimmed by 8 bases and V by 10 bases; bases with no gene match: 11. The CDR3 DNA is TGTGCCACACCCGACAGGGGGCGTTCCAAGCCCCAGCATTTT. Translation gives CATPDRGRSKPQHF.

V usage is TRBV28 and J usage is TRBJ2-7; D ambiguous. The CDR3 is made up of 10 amino acids. Germline V gene sequence: CDR1 MDHEN, CDR2 SYDVKM. V lost 6 bases to trimming and J lost 2 bases, with 2 bases between them. In DNA form, the CDR3 reads TGTGCCAGCAGCGCCTACGAGCAGTACTTC. Encoded protein: CASSAYEQYF. Supplemented by reference TRBV28 and TRBJ2-7, the full variable domain reads DVKVTQSSRYLVKRTGEKVFLECVQDMDHENMFWYRQDPGLGLRLIYFSYDVKMKEKGDIPEGYSVSREKKERFSLILESASTNQTSMYLCASSAYEQYFGPGTRLTVT.

The chain is built from TRBV12-3 or TRBV12-4 and TRBJ1-1; D unclear. The germline V and J ends were trimmed by 1 base and 11 bases, with 8 bases remaining between them. The CDR3 is made up of 11 amino acids. CDR3: CASSLGNMAFF. The CDR3 nucleotides read TGTGCCAGCAGTTTAGGTAATATGGCTTTCTTT.

This clone was recorded only once. The J gene is TRBJ2-7, the V gene TRBV9; 7 nucleotides align to TRBD2. J was trimmed by 6 bases and V by 0 bases; bases with no gene match: 9. This CDR3 comprises 15 residues. Germline assignment: CDR1 SGDLS and CDR2 YYNGEE. CDR3 DNA sequence: TGTGCCAGCAGCGTAGCGGGGGGAGAAGGGGCCGAGCAGTACTTC. Protein product: CASSVAGGEGAEQYF.

J is TRBJ1-6 and V is TRBV29-1; TRBD1 is a possible D gene (5 bases). V shed 7 bases and J shed 10 bases, with 17 bases lying between them. CDR3 length equals 13 residues. The germline V gene has CDR1 SQVTM and CDR2 ANQGSEA. The CDR3 region has the DNA TGCAGCGCCACTTTGGGGCCTGGATCACCCCTCCACTTT. This translates into CSATLGPGSPLHF.

This clone has only one observation. The V call is TRBV6-2 or TRBV6-3, the J call TRBJ2-7; D is uncertain. There are 12 residues in the CDR3. Between the trimmed V and J ends, which lost 5 bases and 7 bases, there was a span of 12 bases. Germline assignment: CDR1 MNHEY and CDR2 SVGEGT. The CDR3 spells CASSDFSWEQYF. In DNA form, the CDR3 reads TGTGCCAGCAGTGACTTTAGCTGGGAGCAGTACTTC.

The gene calls are TRBV18 and TRBJ1-2, with TRBD1 matching over 10 bases. The V and J ends lost 0 bases and 8 bases, in that order; junction bases with no gene match: 6. This CDR3 has 15 residues. Germline V lookup: CDR1 KGHSH, CDR2 LQKENI. The CDR3 region has the DNA TGTGCCAGCTCACCACCCGGGACAGGGGCCCTAGGCTACACCTTC. Encoded protein: CASSPPGTGALGYTF.

V and J are TRBV4-3 and TRBJ2-3, with a weak D call TRBD1 (6 bases). With 3 bases removed from V and 3 bases from J, the gap between germline ends came to 13 bases. Germline lookup yields CDR1 LGHNA and CDR2 YSLEER. The CDR3 is 15 residues long. The CDR3 bases are TGCGCCAGCAGCCAGGGGGCAGGGATTACAGATACGCAGTATTTT. Protein sequence: CASSQGAGITDTQYF.

The chain is built from TRBV5-4 and TRBJ2-1; 11 bases line up with TRBD2. Looked up from germline, CDR1 is SGHNT and CDR2 is YYREEE (reference sequence). CDR3 length: 16 residues. The trim removed 5 bases at V and 9 bases at J, leaving 13 bases unmatched. CDR3 residues: CASRPPPGTSGGEQFF. CDR3 in DNA: TGTGCCAGCAGACCCCCTCCCGGGACTAGCGGTGGTGAGCAGTTCTTC.

This chain uses TRBV5-6 with TRBJ2-3; D remains ambiguous. The germline CDR1 and CDR2 sequences are SGHDT and YYEEEE. This CDR3 is built from 14 residues. Between the trimmed V and J ends, which lost 3 bases and 2 bases, there was a span of 10 bases. The CDR3 loop reads CASSSPGYTDTQYF. The CDR3 bases are TGTGCCAGCAGCTCGCCCGGGTACACAGATACGCAGTATTTT.

V is TRBV18 and J is TRBJ2-1, with 7 positions matching TRBD2. Germline V gene data show CDR1 as KGHSH and CDR2 as LQKENI. V shed 1 base, J shed 3 bases, and the junction held 3 bases outside the gene matches. The CDR3 has 15 residues. The CDR3: CASSPLRGNYNEQFF. In nucleotides, the CDR3 is TGTGCCAGCTCACCACTGCGGGGGAACTACAATGAGCAGTTCTTC.

V is TRBV19 and J is TRBJ2-3; TRBD2 might be the D (6 bases). There are 14 residues in the CDR3. Trimming left V 6 bases short and J 3 bases short, with 13 bases between. Germline values: CDR1 LNHDA, CDR2 SQIVND (reference sequence). CDR3 sequence: CASRGRLATDTQYF. Written as DNA, the CDR3 is TGTGCCAGTAGGGGGAGGTTGGCGACAGATACGCAGTATTTT. Together with reference TRBV19 and TRBJ2-3, the CDR3 gives the full variable domain: DGGITQSPKYLFRKEGQNVTLSCEQNLNHDAMYWYRQDPGQGLRLIYYSQIVNDFQKGDIAEGYSVSREKKESFPLTVTSAQKNPTAFYLCASRGRLATDTQYFGPGTRLTVL.

The chain is built from TRBV29-1 and TRBJ2-5, with 7 bases identical to TRBD2. The CDR3 is 18 residues long. CDR1 is SQVTM, CDR2 ANQGSEA, per germline. V gave up 2 bases and J gave up 2 bases; unmatched junction bases: 17. This CDR3 reads CSVELARGGAEGQETQYF. The CDR3 coding sequence is TGCAGCGTTGAATTGGCTAGGGGAGGGGCGGAGGGGCAAGAGACCCAGTACTTC.

This clone was seen just once. The chain combines TRBV15 with TRBJ2-3; tentative D call: TRBD2 (9 bases). CDR1 is LNHNV and CDR2 is YYDKDF in the germline V gene (reference sequence). CDR3 length: 20 residues. V lost 0 bases and J lost 0, with 22 bases in between. Written as DNA, the CDR3 is TGTGCCACCAGCAGAGACAGGGGGCTAGCGGGAAGGATTAGCACAGATACGCAGTATTTT. Translating it yields CATSRDRGLAGRISTDTQYF.

The chain employs TRBV15 and TRBJ1-1; D perhaps matches TRBD1 (5 bases). V shed 2 bases and J shed 5 bases, with 15 bases lying between them. Germline V gives CDR1 LNHNV, CDR2 YYDKDF (reference sequence). This CDR3 spans 15 amino acids. The CDR3 protein is CATSRLRQGRTEAFF. CDR3 nucleotide sequence: TGTGCCACCAGCAGACTGAGGCAGGGAAGGACTGAAGCTTTCTTT.

The chain uses TRBV5-1 and TRBJ2-5; tentative D call: TRBD1 (5 bases). This CDR3 is 12 amino acids long. Looked up from germline, CDR1 is SGHRS and CDR2 is YFSETQ. Trimming removed 5 bases at V and 7 bases at J, with 12 bases between. DNA for the CDR3: TGCGCCAGCAGAGGGGAAGTGGGGACCCAGTACTTC. The encoded protein is CASRGEVGTQYF.